This T cell receptor (beta chain) was sequenced during a study of shared clonotypes between healthy human individuals. On the study more broadly: Three plates each covered CD4 naive and memory; CD8 naive two, CD8 memory one.

Turning to this clone: Its specificity is not known.

CDR3 length: 16 amino acids. Trimming left V 0 bases short and J 0 bases short, with 13 bases between. Germline CDR1 and CDR2: SGHRS and YFSETQ. Study observations and caveats: The donor pool, a small one, limited the genetic and exposure-history diversity represented. Among several donors, around 5% of naive CD4 clonotypes were found in common.

At a deep level, the assay was run. Here immunoSEQ multiplex PCR was the method, and the copy in TCRdb shows in-frame clones only, minus some. The sample yields approximately 2,300,000 clones, just under 95% seen once. The sample taken for sequencing was naive CD4+ T cells from PBMCs. As to subset: CD45RA+ positively selected. The source of this sequence is a man between 18 and 29 years old in good health. Some clones in this sample may be carry-over from other donors' samples. This chain links TRBV5-1 with TRBJ2-7; D is undetermined. The CDR3 DNA is TGCGCCAGCAGCTTGGAGGCGGTCTACAGCTCCTACGAGCAGTACTTC. It specifies CASSLEAVYSSYEQYF.